A single sample gave rise to the 10 T cell receptor beta chains below, sequenced in a study of tumor and adjacent non-tumor tissue in lung cancer. The template was RNA from unsorted bulk tissue. Distant lung tissue was collected more than 3 cm away from the tumor edge. The library came from three nested PCR rounds adapted from ARM-PCR protocols. TCRdb analysed the multiplex PCR reads with MiXCR anew, one entry per CDR3 protein. The repertoire consists of over 100,000 distinct CDR3 sequences, with under 65% occurring once and the leading ten covering around 19%. Sequenced input: distant non-tumor lung tissue. These receptors were collected from a man aged 55 to 70 with non-small cell lung cancer.

On this clonotype: A much larger clone lies a single base off, so this may be a read error. This chain links TRBV5-1 with TRBJ2-1, with unresolved D. This CDR3 region has 16 residues. Trimming took off 0 bases at V and 8 bases at J, with 18 bases between the two ends. Germline loops: CDR1 SGHRS, CDR2 YFSETQ. The CDR3 nucleotides are TGCGCCAGCAGCTTGGCCTCGGGTCCCTTACGGGATGAGCAGTTCTTC. Its protein is CASSLASGPLRDEQFF.

The chain links TRBV29-1 to TRBJ2-3; D unresolved. The V end was cut by 7 bases, the J end by 11 bases, with 19 bases between. The CDR3 loop spans 12 amino acids. From germline, CDR1 is SQVTM and CDR2 ANQGSEA. The CDR3 protein is CSGQFGATMQYF. CDR3 coding DNA: TGCAGCGGCCAGTTCGGTGCCACGATGCAGTATTTT.

This clonotype was seen ten or more times. The chain has TRBV28 and TRBJ2-3, with 7 bases fitting TRBD2. Germline CDR1 is MDHEN and CDR2 is SYDVKM. The CDR3 covers 16 residues. With 2 bases clipped from V and 4 bases from J, the junction kept 9 bases outside the gene matches. CDR3 coding DNA: TGTGCCAGCAGTTTAATTCTGCGGCTAGCGGCAGATACGCAGTATTTT. This sequence encodes CASSLILRLAADTQYF.

Details on this clonotype: At one of its ends the junction is not consistent with the germline gene, which may arise from a read error. The rearrangement uses TRBV6-1 and TRBJ2-5; 9 bases fit TRBD2. This CDR3 is 15 amino acids long. Germline CDR1 MNHNS, CDR2 SASEGT. In DNA form, the CDR3 reads TGTGACAGCAGCCGCGGGGGGGTCGGCCAAGAGACCCAGTACTTC. Translated: CDSSRGGVGQETQYF.

Of note for this clonotype: At one end the junction does not follow the germline gene, possibly because of a read error. This chain uses TRBV29-1 with TRBJ1-2; D unclear. There are 11 residues in the CDR3. The germline V gene encodes CDR1 SQVTM and CDR2 ANQGSEA. For the CDR3, the DNA is TGCAGCGTTGCAGCTAACTATGGCTACATTTTC. Its protein product is CSVAANYGYIF.

Many counts were recorded for this clonotype. The J gene is TRBJ1-2, the V gene TRBV6-1, with D maybe TRBD1 (6 bases). Germline V gives CDR1 MNHNS, CDR2 SASEGT. The length of the CDR3 is 14 residues. The germline V and J ends were trimmed by 6 bases and 3 bases, with 14 bases remaining between them. CDR3 DNA: TGTGCCAGCAGAGTTCAAGGGGGTGACTATGGCTACACCTTC. It specifies CASRVQGGDYGYTF.

As to this clonotype: Being one base from a much bigger clone, this may be a read error. The rearrangement links TRBV25-1 to TRBJ1-2, with D perhaps matching TRBD1 (5 bases). Germline V gene lookup returns CDR1 MGHDK and CDR2 SYGVNS. The CDR3 spans 15 residues. The V gene lost 3 bases and the J gene lost 4 bases, with 15 bases spanning the gap. The CDR3 loop is CASSDTGKGPYGYTF. For the CDR3, the DNA is TGTGCCAGCAGTGATACGGGCAAGGGACCCTATGGCTACACCTTC.

There are many counts of this clonotype. The gene calls are TRBV12-3 or TRBV12-4 and TRBJ2-5, with 15 bases fitting TRBD2. The CDR3 sequence is 18 residues long. The V and J ends lost 6 bases and 1 base, in that order; junction bases with no gene match: 9. The CDR3 DNA is TGTGCCAGCAGCCCACGGACTAGCGGGAGGGTGAGCCAAGAGACCCAGTACTTC. Translating it yields CASSPRTSGRVSQETQYF.

About this clonotype: The junction differs from germline at one of its ends, possibly a read error. CDR3: CASSTNDRGGADTQYF. The CDR3 nucleotides are TGTGCCAGCAGCACAAACGACAGGGGAGGCGCAGATACACAGTATTTT. V gene TRBV11-3 combines with J gene TRBJ2-3; 8 nucleotides match TRBD1. Per germline, CDR1 SGHNT and CDR2 YENEEA. CDR3 length: 16 amino acids.

As for this clonotype: One end of the junction varies from germline; a read error may be responsible. The V gene is TRBV5-1, the J gene TRBJ2-1; D ambiguous. Looked up from germline, CDR1 is SGHRS and CDR2 is YFSETQ. This CDR3 is 16 amino acids long. CDR3 region: CASSLEDPQSYNEEFF. Written as DNA, the CDR3 is TGCGCCAGCAGCTTGGAGGACCCTCAGTCCTACAATGAGGAGTTCTTC.